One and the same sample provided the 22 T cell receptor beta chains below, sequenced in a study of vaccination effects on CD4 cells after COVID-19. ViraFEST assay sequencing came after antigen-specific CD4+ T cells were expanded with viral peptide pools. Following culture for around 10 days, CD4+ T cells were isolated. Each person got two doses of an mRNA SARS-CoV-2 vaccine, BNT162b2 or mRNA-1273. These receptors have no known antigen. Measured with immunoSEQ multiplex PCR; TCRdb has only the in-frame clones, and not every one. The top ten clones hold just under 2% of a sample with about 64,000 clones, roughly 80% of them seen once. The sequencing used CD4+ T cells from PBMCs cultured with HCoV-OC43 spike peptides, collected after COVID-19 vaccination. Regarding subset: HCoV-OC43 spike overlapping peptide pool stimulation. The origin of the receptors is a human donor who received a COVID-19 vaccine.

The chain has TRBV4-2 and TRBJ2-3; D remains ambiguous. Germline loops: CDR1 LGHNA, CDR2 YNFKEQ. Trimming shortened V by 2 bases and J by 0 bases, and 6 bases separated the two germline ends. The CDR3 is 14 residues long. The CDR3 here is CASSQKTSTDTQYF. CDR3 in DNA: TGTGCCAGCAGCCAAAAAACTAGCACAGATACGCAGTATTTT.

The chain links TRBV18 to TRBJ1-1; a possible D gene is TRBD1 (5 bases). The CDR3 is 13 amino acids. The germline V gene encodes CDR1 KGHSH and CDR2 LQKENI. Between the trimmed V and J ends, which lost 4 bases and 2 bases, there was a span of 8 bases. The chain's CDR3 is CASSRGENTEAFF. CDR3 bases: TGTGCCAGCTCACGAGGGGAAAACACTGAAGCTTTCTTT.

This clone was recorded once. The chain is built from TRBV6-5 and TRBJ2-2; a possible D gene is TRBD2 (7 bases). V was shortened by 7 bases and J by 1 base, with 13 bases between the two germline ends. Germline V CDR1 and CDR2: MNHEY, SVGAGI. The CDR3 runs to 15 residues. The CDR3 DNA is TGTGCCAGCACGCGAGGGGGGGGGAACACCGGGGAGCTGTTTTTT. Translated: CASTRGGGNTGELFF.

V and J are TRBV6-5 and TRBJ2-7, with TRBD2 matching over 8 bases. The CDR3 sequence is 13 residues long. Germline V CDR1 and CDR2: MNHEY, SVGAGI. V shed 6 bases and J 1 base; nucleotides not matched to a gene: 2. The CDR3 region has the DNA TGTGCCAGCAGCTCGGGAGGGTCCTACGAGCAGTACGTC. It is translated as CASSSGGSYEQYV.

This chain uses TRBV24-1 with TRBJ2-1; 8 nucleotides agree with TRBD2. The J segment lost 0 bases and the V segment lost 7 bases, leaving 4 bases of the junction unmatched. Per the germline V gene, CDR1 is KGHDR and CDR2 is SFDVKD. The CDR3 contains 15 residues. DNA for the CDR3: TGTGCCACCAGCCCACGGGGGGGCTCCTACAATGAGCAGTTCTTC. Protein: CATSPRGGSYNEQFF.

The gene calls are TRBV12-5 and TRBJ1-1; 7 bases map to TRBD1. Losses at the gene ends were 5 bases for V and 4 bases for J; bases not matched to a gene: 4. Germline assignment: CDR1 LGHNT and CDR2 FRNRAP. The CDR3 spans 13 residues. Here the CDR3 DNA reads TGTGCTAGTGGTCTTGACAGGGCCACTGAAGCTTTCTTT. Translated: CASGLDRATEAFF.

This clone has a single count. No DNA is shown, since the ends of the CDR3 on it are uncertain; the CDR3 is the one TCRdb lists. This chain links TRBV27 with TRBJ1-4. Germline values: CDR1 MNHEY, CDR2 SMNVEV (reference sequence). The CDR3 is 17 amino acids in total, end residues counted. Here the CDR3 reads CVPAMIREWRTNEKLFF.

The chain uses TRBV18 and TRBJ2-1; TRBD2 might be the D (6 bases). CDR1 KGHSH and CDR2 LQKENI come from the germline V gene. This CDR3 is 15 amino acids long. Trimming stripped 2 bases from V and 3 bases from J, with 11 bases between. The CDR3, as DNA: TGTGCCAGCTCACCAGCGGGACCCGACTACAATGAGCAGTTCTTC. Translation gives CASSPAGPDYNEQFF.

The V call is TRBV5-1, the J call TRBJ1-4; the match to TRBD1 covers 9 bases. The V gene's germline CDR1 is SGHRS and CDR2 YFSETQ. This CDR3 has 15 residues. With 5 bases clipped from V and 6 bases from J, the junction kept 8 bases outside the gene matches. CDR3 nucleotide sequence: TGCGCCAGCAGTCTGGGACAGGGAGGGTATGAAAAACTGTTTTTT. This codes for CASSLGQGGYEKLFF.

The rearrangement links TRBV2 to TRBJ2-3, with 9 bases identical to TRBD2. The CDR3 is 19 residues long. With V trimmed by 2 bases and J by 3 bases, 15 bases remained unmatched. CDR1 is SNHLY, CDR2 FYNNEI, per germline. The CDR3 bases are TGTGCCAGCAGTGAATTGTCATTTGCGGGGGGGCCCGGGACAGATACGCAGTATTTT. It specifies CASSELSFAGGPGTDTQYF.

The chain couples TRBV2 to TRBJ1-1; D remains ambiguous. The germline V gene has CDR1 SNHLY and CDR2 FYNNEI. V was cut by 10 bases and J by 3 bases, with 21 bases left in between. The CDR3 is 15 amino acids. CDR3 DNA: TGTGCCACGGATTTGCACAGTCCCCTGTACACTGAAGCTTTCTTT. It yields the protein CATDLHSPLYTEAFF.

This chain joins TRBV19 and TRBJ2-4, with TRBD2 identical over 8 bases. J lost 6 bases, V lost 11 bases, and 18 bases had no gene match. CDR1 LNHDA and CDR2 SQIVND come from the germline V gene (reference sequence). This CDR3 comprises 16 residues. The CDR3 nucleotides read TGTGCCGTGAGTAGCGGGGCCACCGGGAGCGGAAACATTCAGTACTTC. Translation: CAVSSGATGSGNIQYF.

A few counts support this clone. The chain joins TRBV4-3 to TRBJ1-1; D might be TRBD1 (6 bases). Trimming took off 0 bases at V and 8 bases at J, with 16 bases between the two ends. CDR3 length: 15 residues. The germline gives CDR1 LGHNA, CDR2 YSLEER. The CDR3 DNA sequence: TGCGCCAGCAGCCAAGATCCCCAGGGGCGTTGGGAAGCTTTCTTT. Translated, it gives CASSQDPQGRWEAFF.

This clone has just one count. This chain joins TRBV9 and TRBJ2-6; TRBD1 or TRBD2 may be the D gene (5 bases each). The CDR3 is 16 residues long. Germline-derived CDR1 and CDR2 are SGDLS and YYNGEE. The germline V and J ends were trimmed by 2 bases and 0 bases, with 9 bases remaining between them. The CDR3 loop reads CASSVRGDSGANVLTF. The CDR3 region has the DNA TGTGCCAGCAGCGTGAGAGGGGACTCTGGGGCCAACGTCCTGACTTTC.

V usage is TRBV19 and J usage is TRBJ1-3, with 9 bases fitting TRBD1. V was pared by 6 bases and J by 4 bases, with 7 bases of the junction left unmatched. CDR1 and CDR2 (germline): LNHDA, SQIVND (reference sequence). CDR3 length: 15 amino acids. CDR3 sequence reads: CASRRGQGTGNTIYF. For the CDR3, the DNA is TGTGCCAGTAGACGTGGACAGGGGACGGGAAACACCATATATTTT.

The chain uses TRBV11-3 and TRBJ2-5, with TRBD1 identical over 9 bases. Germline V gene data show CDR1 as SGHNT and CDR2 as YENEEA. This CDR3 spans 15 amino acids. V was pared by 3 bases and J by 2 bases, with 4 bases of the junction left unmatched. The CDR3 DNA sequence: TGTGCCAGCAGCTTGGGGACAGGGAGGCAAGAGACCCAGTACTTC. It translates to CASSLGTGRQETQYF.

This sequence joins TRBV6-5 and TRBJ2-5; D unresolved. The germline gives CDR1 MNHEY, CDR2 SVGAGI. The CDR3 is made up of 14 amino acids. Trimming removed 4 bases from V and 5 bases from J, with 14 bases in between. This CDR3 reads CASSLNGGEETQYF. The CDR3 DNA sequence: TGTGCCAGCAGTTTGAACGGCGGCGAGGAGACCCAGTACTTC.

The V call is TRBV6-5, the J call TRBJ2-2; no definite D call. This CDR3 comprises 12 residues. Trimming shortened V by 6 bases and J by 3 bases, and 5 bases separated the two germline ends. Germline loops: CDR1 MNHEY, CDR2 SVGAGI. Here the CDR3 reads CASRQYTGELFF. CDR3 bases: TGTGCCAGCAGGCAGTACACCGGGGAGCTGTTTTTT.

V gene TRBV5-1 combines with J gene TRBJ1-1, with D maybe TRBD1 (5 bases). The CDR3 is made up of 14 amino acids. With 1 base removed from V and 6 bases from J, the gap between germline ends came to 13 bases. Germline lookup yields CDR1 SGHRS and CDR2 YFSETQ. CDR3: CASSLINQGAEAFF. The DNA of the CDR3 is TGCGCCAGCAGCTTGATAAATCAGGGCGCTGAAGCTTTCTTT. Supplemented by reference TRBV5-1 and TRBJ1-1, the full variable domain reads KAGVTQTPRYLIKTRGQQVTLSCSPISGHRSVSWYQQTPGQGLQFLFEYFSETQRNKGNFPGRFSGRQFSNSRSEMNVSTLELGDSALYLCASSLINQGAEAFFGQGTRLTVV.

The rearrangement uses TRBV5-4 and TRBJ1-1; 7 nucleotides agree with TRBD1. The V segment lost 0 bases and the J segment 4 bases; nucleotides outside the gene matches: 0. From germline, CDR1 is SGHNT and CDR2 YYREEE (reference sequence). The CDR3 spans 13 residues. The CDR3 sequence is CASSLDRGTEAFF. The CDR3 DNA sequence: TGTGCCAGCAGCTTGGACAGGGGCACTGAAGCTTTCTTT.

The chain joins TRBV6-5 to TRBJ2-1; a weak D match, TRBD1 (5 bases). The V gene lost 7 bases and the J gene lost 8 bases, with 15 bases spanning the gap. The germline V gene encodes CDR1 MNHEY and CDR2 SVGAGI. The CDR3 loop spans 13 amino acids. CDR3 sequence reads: CASTYGAGHEQFF. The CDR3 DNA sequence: TGTGCCAGCACTTATGGGGCAGGGCATGAGCAGTTCTTC.

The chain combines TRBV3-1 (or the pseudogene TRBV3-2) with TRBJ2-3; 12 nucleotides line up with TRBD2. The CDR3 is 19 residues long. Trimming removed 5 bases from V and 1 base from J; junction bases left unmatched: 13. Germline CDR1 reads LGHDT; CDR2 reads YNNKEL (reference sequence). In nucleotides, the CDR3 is TGTGCCAGCAGCACCACGACTAGCGGGGGTGCAGTAGGCACAGATACGCAGTATTTT. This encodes CASSTTTSGGAVGTDTQYF.